Shown below are 23 T cell receptor beta chains from a single sample sequenced in a study of T cell responses to AZD1222 COVID-19 vaccine. The method was immunoSEQ multiplex PCR; TCRdb's version includes in-frame clones alone and lacks a portion of them. The sample records 120,000 to 150,000 clones, about 90% being singletons. The input for sequencing was peripheral blood, taken on day 0 of MenACWY control vaccination. The receptor set was obtained from an adult in good health.

The CDR3 DNA reads TGTGCCAGTAGTATTAAGCCAGGTAACACTGAAGCTTTCTTT. Amino acid sequence: CASSIKPGNTEAFF. The gene calls are TRBV19 and TRBJ1-1; unclear D gene. The V end lost 3 bases, the J end lost 2 bases, and 10 bases lay between the germline ends. Germline loops: CDR1 LNHDA, CDR2 SQIVND (reference sequence). CDR3 length: 14 residues.

This chain connects TRBV27 to TRBJ1-6, with D tentatively TRBD1 (5 bases). The CDR3 has 11 residues. CDR1 and CDR2 (germline): MNHEY, SMNVEV (reference sequence). Between the trimmed V and J ends, which lost 8 bases and 9 bases, there was a span of 8 bases. CDR3 sequence (DNA): TGTGCCAGCGGGGGAGGTTCACCCCTCCACTTT. Protein product: CASGGGSPLHF.

The chain combines TRBV28 with TRBJ1-6, with D perhaps matching TRBD1 (5 bases). With 1 base removed from V and 2 bases from J, the gap between germline ends came to 12 bases. Germline assignment: CDR1 MDHEN and CDR2 SYDVKM. The CDR3 is made up of 17 amino acids. The CDR3 coding sequence is TGTGCCAGCAGTTTATCTCCCAGGGAGACCTATAATTCACCCCTCCACTTT. Its protein is CASSLSPRETYNSPLHF. The whole variable domain, remainder taken from reference TRBV28 and TRBJ1-6, is DVKVTQSSRYLVKRTGEKVFLECVQDMDHENMFWYRQDPGLGLRLIYFSYDVKMKEKGDIPEGYSVSREKKERFSLILESASTNQTSMYLCASSLSPRETYNSPLHFGNGTRLTVT.

This chain connects TRBV6-5 to TRBJ1-1, with D hard to call. V was cut by 8 bases and J by 4 bases, with 17 bases left in between. The CDR3 has 14 residues. From germline, CDR1 is MNHEY and CDR2 SVGAGI. In nucleotides, the CDR3 is TGTGCCAGCCCAGACCCTTTGGCCTCCACTGAAGCTTTCTTT. Protein: CASPDPLASTEAFF.

The gene calls are TRBV7-8 and TRBJ1-2; D is ambiguous. Germline V gene sequence: CDR1 SGHVS, CDR2 FQNEAQ. The CDR3 runs to 15 residues. Trimming took off 1 base at V and 3 bases at J, with 12 bases between the two ends. CDR3 nucleotides: TGTGCCAGCAGCTTAGGGTCCGGCCCCTACTATGGCTACACCTTC. Residues: CASSLGSGPYYGYTF.

This clone occurred a few times. The chain combines TRBV10-1 with TRBJ2-4; tentatively, D is TRBD1 (5 bases). The CDR3 extends over 12 amino acids. Germline V gene sequence: CDR1 WNHNN, CDR2 SYGVQD (reference sequence). V was pared by 6 bases and J by 8 bases, with 11 bases between. This CDR3 reads CASSQGTDIQYF. The CDR3 coding sequence is TGCGCCAGCAGCCAGGGTACGGACATTCAGTACTTC.

The genes are TRBV18 and TRBJ1-1; 8 positions match TRBD1. CDR1 KGHSH and CDR2 LQKENI come from the germline V gene. V trimming: 3 bases; J trimming: 4 bases; junction bases outside the gene matches: 7. The CDR3 consists of 15 residues. CDR3 amino acids: CASSPSRGRTTEAFF. The CDR3 nucleotides read TGTGCCAGCTCACCTAGCAGGGGGCGGACCACTGAAGCTTTCTTT.

The rearrangement joins TRBV5-8 to TRBJ1-3; a weak D match, TRBD1 (5 bases). Germline V gene sequence: CDR1 SGHTS, CDR2 YDEGEE. V lost 6 bases, J lost 0 bases, and 16 bases lay in between. The CDR3 spans 16 residues. CDR3 region: CASNPVGGSSGNTIYF. The CDR3 DNA sequence: TGTGCCAGCAACCCTGTGGGGGGGTCCTCTGGAAACACCATATATTTT.

The gene calls are TRBV4-2 and TRBJ1-5, with 10 bases identical to TRBD1. There are 15 residues in the CDR3. J was trimmed by 7 bases and V by 7 bases; bases with no gene match: 10. Germline values: CDR1 LGHNA, CDR2 YNFKEQ. The CDR3 loop reads CASTQSTGGGQPQHF. The CDR3 DNA sequence: TGTGCCAGCACCCAGTCGACAGGGGGCGGACAGCCCCAGCATTTT.

The chain is built from TRBV7-9 and TRBJ1-1; D is possibly TRBD1 (6 bases). Germline CDR1 reads SEHNR; CDR2 reads FQNEAQ (reference sequence). The CDR3 is made up of 18 amino acids. V was trimmed by 5 bases and J by 2 bases, leaving 24 bases between them. CDR3 in amino acids: CASSPRWGEGGKNTEAFF. The CDR3 DNA is TGTGCCAGCAGCCCCCGTTGGGGAGAAGGGGGGAAAAACACTGAAGCTTTCTTT.

CDR3 residues: CASRLLGSGANVLTF. DNA of the CDR3: TGTGCCAGCCGCCTATTGGGCTCTGGGGCCAACGTCCTGACTTTC. The gene calls are TRBV11-2 and TRBJ2-6; D is uncertain. The V gene lost 8 bases and the J gene lost 0 bases, with 11 bases spanning the gap. The CDR3 loop spans 15 amino acids. Germline CDR1 SGHAT, CDR2 FQNNGV.

The genes are TRBV7-9 and TRBJ1-3, with unresolved D. Germline V gives CDR1 SEHNR, CDR2 FQNEAQ (reference sequence). CDR3 length: 11 residues. V lost 10 bases to trimming and J lost 4 bases, with 8 bases between them. The CDR3 bases are TGTGCCATGAGGGCGGGAAACACCATATATTTT. Protein product: CAMRAGNTIYF.

This clone was recorded only once. V is TRBV19 and J is TRBJ1-2; no clear D. Germline values: CDR1 LNHDA, CDR2 SQIVND (reference sequence). This CDR3 is built from 13 residues. Trimming took 5 bases from V and 3 from J, leaving 10 bases between them. As DNA, the CDR3 is TGTGCCAGTAGTCGAGGGAACGACTATGGCTACACCTTC. It translates to CASSRGNDYGYTF.

CDR3 sequence reads: CSVSQGAGVNQPQHF. In nucleotides, the CDR3 is TGCAGCGTGTCCCAGGGGGCGGGAGTCAATCAGCCCCAGCATTTT. This sequence joins TRBV29-1 and TRBJ1-5, with 8 positions matching TRBD1. Germline V gene sequence: CDR1 SQVTM, CDR2 ANQGSEA. The CDR3 has 15 amino acids. J lost 3 bases, V lost 6 bases, and 10 bases had no gene match.

The chain is built from TRBV4-2 and TRBJ2-2; TRBD1 matches 11 bases. Looked up from germline, CDR1 is LGHNA and CDR2 is YNFKEQ. Unmatched junction bases numbered 5, after V lost 5 bases and J lost 6 bases. The CDR3 consists of 15 residues. The CDR3 spells CASSVEGQGAGELFF. CDR3 DNA sequence: TGTGCCAGCAGCGTCGAGGGACAGGGGGCCGGGGAGCTGTTTTTT.

A note on this clone: Compared with germline, one end of the junction differs, possibly owing to a read error. This chain links TRBV7-7 with TRBJ2-5, with D perhaps TRBD1 or TRBD2 (5 bases each). There are 17 residues in the CDR3. Germline CDR1 SSHAT, CDR2 FNYEAQ (reference sequence). The CDR3 here is CASSFGRGRERGETQYF. The CDR3, as DNA: TGTGCTAGCAGCTTTGGTAGAGGCAGGGAGAGAGGAGAGACCCAGTACTTC.

The chain joins TRBV28 to TRBJ2-7, with 8 nucleotides matching TRBD1. J gave up 5 bases and V 5 bases, and 11 bases lay outside the gene matches. Germline V CDR1 and CDR2: MDHEN, SYDVKM. This CDR3 contains 15 residues. This chain's CDR3 is CASSGTGRARDEQYF. CDR3 in DNA: TGTGCCAGCAGTGGGACAGGTCGGGCGAGGGACGAGCAGTACTTC.

The chain uses TRBV24-1 and TRBJ1-1; no reliable D call. This CDR3 comprises 13 residues. Per the germline V gene, CDR1 is KGHDR and CDR2 is SFDVKD. The V gene lost 7 bases and the J gene lost 3 bases, with 11 bases spanning the gap. The CDR3 sequence: CATRARQDTEAFF. The CDR3 bases are TGTGCCACCAGAGCTCGGCAGGACACTGAAGCTTTCTTT.

J is TRBJ2-5 and V is TRBV18, with D unclear. Germline CDR1 and CDR2: KGHSH and LQKENI. Deletions cut 3 bases from V and 1 base from J, with 9 bases between. The CDR3 consists of 14 residues. CDR3 residues: CASSPRDGQETQYF. The CDR3 DNA follows: TGTGCCAGCTCACCTAGAGACGGCCAAGAGACCCAGTACTTC.

The V and J genes are TRBV7-8 and TRBJ1-1; maybe TRBD1 (6 bases). V was cut by 3 bases and J by 5 bases, with 13 bases left in between. The CDR3 contains 14 residues. The V gene's germline CDR1 is SGHVS and CDR2 FQNEAQ. The CDR3 bases are TGTGCCAGCAGCTTGCAGAAAGGGGGTACTGAAGCTTTCTTT. Its protein is CASSLQKGGTEAFF. Complete variable domain (other parts from reference TRBV7-8 and TRBJ1-1): GAGVSQSPRYKVAKRGQDVALRCDPISGHVSLFWYQQALGQGPEFLTYFQNEAQLDKSGLPSDRFFAERPEGSVSTLKIQRTQQEDSAVYLCASSLQKGGTEAFFGQGTRLTVV.

The chain couples TRBV24-1 to TRBJ2-3; D is uncertain. Looked up from germline, CDR1 is KGHDR and CDR2 is SFDVKD. This CDR3 is 13 amino acids long. Between the trimmed V and J ends, which lost 1 base and 0 bases, there was a span of 1 base. Here the CDR3 DNA reads TGTGCCACCAGTGATTTCAGCACAGATACGCAGTATTTT. This encodes CATSDFSTDTQYF.

This chain links TRBV6-1 with TRBJ2-2; D call uncertain. Germline V gene lookup returns CDR1 MNHNS and CDR2 SASEGT. There are 14 residues in the CDR3. With 2 bases removed from V and 3 bases from J, the gap between germline ends came to 7 bases. CDR3 in DNA: TGTGCCAGCAGTGAACGTCGGTACACCGGGGAGCTGTTTTTT. Its protein is CASSERRYTGELFF.

V usage is TRBV3-1 (or the pseudogene TRBV3-2) and J usage is TRBJ2-1, with D perhaps TRBD1 or TRBD2 (5 bases each). Germline V gene lookup returns CDR1 LGHDT and CDR2 YNNKEL (reference sequence). The CDR3 has 15 amino acids. Trimming took off 3 bases at V and 0 bases at J, with 9 bases between the two ends. DNA of the CDR3: TGTGCCAGCAGCCATAGAGGGGACTCCTACAATGAGCAGTTCTTC. Translation: CASSHRGDSYNEQFF.